These 26 T cell receptor beta chains originate from one sample sequenced in a study of T-cell memory formation after mild COVID-19 (dated by TCRdb to about 2021). The method was 5' RACE. The sequencer was an Illumina NovaSeq 6000. TCRdb reprocessed the public reads (quality trimming at Q25 with fastp, clone calling with MiXCR) and kept in-frame beta chains. Rows are combined by CDR3 protein, so each entry shows the most common genes and DNA. The sample contains 250,000 or so distinct CDR3 sequences, roughly a tenth of them found a single time. 20% to 25% of the sample is in the top ten clones. The specimen was PBMCs or a T cell subset sorted from them (not recorded which). Every receptor here comes from a man aged 18 to 35 who had mild COVID-19 (a few samples of this study predate the infection). The sample titles of this study are shuffled in the database, so cell type and time point are left out; the donor was told from shared clones.

The table lists this clonotype with a few counts. The chain joins TRBV29-1 to TRBJ1-2, with D uncertain. CDR3 length equals 14 residues. CDR1 is SQVTM, CDR2 ANQGSEA, per germline. V was trimmed by 3 bases and J by 4 bases, leaving 15 bases between them. CDR3 residues: CSVEDRTSLYGYTF. The CDR3, as DNA: TGCAGCGTTGAGGACCGGACTTCTCTCTATGGCTACACCTTC.

This chain uses TRBV12-3 or TRBV12-4 with TRBJ2-5; 7 nucleotides match TRBD2. V shed 7 bases and J 5 bases; nucleotides not matched to a gene: 7. The CDR3 covers 13 residues. CDR3 sequence reads: CASTYWGGETQYF. The CDR3 coding sequence is TGTGCCAGCACCTACTGGGGAGGGGAGACCCAGTACTTC.

This clonotype was counted at least ten times. The chain joins TRBV4-3 to TRBJ1-6; D is unresolved. Germline CDR1 is LGHNA and CDR2 is YSLEER. Trimming pared 0 bases from V and 8 bases from J, leaving 8 bases between. The CDR3 totals 14 residues. CDR3 sequence: CASSQDWADSPLHF. In DNA, the CDR3 is TGCGCCAGCAGCCAAGACTGGGCGGATTCACCCCTCCACTTT.

The chain carries TRBV4-1 and TRBJ2-7, with TRBD1 identical over 7 bases. The CDR3 has 15 residues. The germline V gene has CDR1 MGHRA and CDR2 YSYEKL. Unmatched junction bases numbered 10, after V lost 5 bases and J lost 3 bases. As DNA, the CDR3 is TGCGCCAGCAGCGTCCAGTACAGGGGTGTCTACGAGCAGTACTTC. This codes for CASSVQYRGVYEQYF.

J is TRBJ2-3 and V is TRBV4-3, with 14 bases fitting TRBD2. CDR1 and CDR2 (germline): LGHNA, YSLEER. After removal of 1 base from V and 0 bases from J, the junction contained 3 bases not matched to a gene. This CDR3 contains 18 residues. This CDR3 is CASSQGLAGGPSTDTQYF. CDR3 coding DNA: TGCGCCAGCAGCCAAGGACTAGCGGGGGGGCCTAGCACAGATACGCAGTATTTT.

Details on this clonotype: One end of the junction fails to match germline, which may point to a read error. V is TRBV5-1 and J is TRBJ2-3; 9 bases are shared with TRBD2. The CDR3 totals 16 residues. Germline values: CDR1 SGHRS, CDR2 YFSETQ. The CDR3 is CSSSSGLALSTDTQYF. CDR3 in DNA: TGCTCCAGCAGCTCGGGACTAGCTCTGAGCACAGATACGCAGTATTTT. Supplemented by reference TRBV5-1 and TRBJ2-3, the full variable domain reads KAGVTQTPRYLIKTRGQQVTLSCSPISGHRSVSWYQQTPGQGLQFLFEYFSETQRNKGNFPGRFSGRQFSNSRSEMNVSTLELGDSALYLCSSSSGLALSTDTQYFGPGTRLTVL.

In this sample, this clonotype turned up a few times. The J gene is TRBJ2-5, the V gene TRBV27; 8 nucleotides match TRBD1. Per the germline V gene, CDR1 is MNHEY and CDR2 is SMNVEV (reference sequence). This CDR3 spans 13 amino acids. Trimming at V came to 6 bases and at J to 4 bases, leaving 4 bases not matched to a gene. The CDR3 here is CASRGRGRETQYF. The CDR3 region has the DNA TGTGCCAGCAGAGGCAGGGGGCGAGAGACCCAGTACTTC.

This clonotype has only a few counts. The V gene is TRBV5-1, the J gene TRBJ2-5, with D tentatively TRBD2 (5 bases). This CDR3 has 13 amino acids. Germline V gene data show CDR1 as SGHRS and CDR2 as YFSETQ. With 6 bases removed from V and 4 bases from J, the gap between germline ends came to 13 bases. The CDR3 coding sequence is TGCGCCAGCACCAAACGGGAAGGAGAGACCCAGTACTTC. Protein sequence: CASTKREGETQYF.

This clonotype was counted between two and nine times. The gene calls are TRBV6-5 and TRBJ2-3; 10 nucleotides match TRBD2. This CDR3 comprises 15 residues. CDR1 is MNHEY, CDR2 SVGAGI, per germline. Germline trimming cut 2 bases from V and 1 base from J; bases unmatched to any gene: 0. The CDR3 spells CASSYGTSGTDTQYF. CDR3 DNA: TGTGCCAGCAGTTACGGGACTAGCGGCACAGATACGCAGTATTTT.

The V call is TRBV9, the J call TRBJ1-1; 8 bases agree with TRBD1. The CDR3 is 13 amino acids. Germline V CDR1 and CDR2: SGDLS, YYNGEE. The CDR3 is CASSGQGRPEAFF. The CDR3 DNA reads as TGTGCTAGCTCCGGACAGGGTCGCCCTGAAGCTTTCTTT.

The rearrangement links TRBV4-2 to TRBJ2-3, with D perhaps matching TRBD2 (7 bases). The V end was cut by 1 base, the J end by 0 bases, with 14 bases between. The CDR3 has 17 residues. Germline CDR1 reads LGHNA; CDR2 reads YNFKEQ. CDR3: CASSQGRGGGSTDTQYF. Written as DNA, the CDR3 is TGTGCCAGCAGCCAAGGTCGAGGGGGGGGTAGCACAGATACGCAGTATTTT.

This clonotype has just a few counts. V usage is TRBV7-6 and J usage is TRBJ2-1; no definite D call. From germline, CDR1 is SGHVS and CDR2 FNYEAQ. This CDR3 has 15 residues. Deletions cut 2 bases from V and 8 bases from J, with 16 bases between. CDR3 residues: CASSLRSDQFDEQFF. The DNA of the CDR3 is TGTGCCAGCAGCTTAAGGTCCGACCAGTTCGATGAGCAGTTCTTC.

This clonotype was counted a few times. The chain carries TRBV5-1 and TRBJ2-5, with D possibly being TRBD1 (6 bases). This CDR3 has 14 amino acids. Germline V lookup: CDR1 SGHRS, CDR2 YFSETQ. Between the trimmed V and J ends, which lost 4 bases and 0 bases, there was a span of 10 bases. The CDR3 here is CASSTGLHQETQYF. Written as DNA, the CDR3 is TGCGCCAGCAGCACAGGGTTGCACCAAGAGACCCAGTACTTC.

This clonotype was seen a handful of times. The CDR3 loop is CASSLARVGVTDTQYF. In DNA, the CDR3 is TGCGCCAGCAGCTTGGCCAGGGTTGGGGTCACAGATACGCAGTATTTT. The chain couples TRBV5-1 to TRBJ2-3; the D gene is possibly TRBD1 (5 bases). CDR3 length: 16 residues. Trimming removed 0 bases from V and 2 bases from J, with 13 bases in between. CDR1 is SGHRS, CDR2 YFSETQ, per germline.

This clonotype was seen a handful of times. J is TRBJ1-1 and V is TRBV10-2, with TRBD1 as a possible D gene (6 bases). V was clipped by 0 bases and J by 1 base, with 12 bases between them. Germline CDR1 and CDR2: WSHSY and SAAADI. The CDR3 is 16 residues long. DNA of the CDR3: TGCGCCAGCAGTGAGTCGACAGGCGGATGGAACACTGAAGCTTTCTTT. It encodes CASSESTGGWNTEAFF.

This clonotype was recorded a few times. V gene TRBV5-4 combines with J gene TRBJ2-7, with a possible D match to TRBD2 (6 bases). Germline CDR1 is SGHNT and CDR2 is YYREEE (reference sequence). CDR3 size: 13 residues. V was clipped by 2 bases and J by 5 bases, with 11 bases between them. The CDR3 nucleotides read TGTGCCAGCAGCTTCCCGGGGGTGGACGAGCAGTACTTC. Translated: CASSFPGVDEQYF.

This clonotype has a count of ten or more. The chain uses TRBV7-2 and TRBJ2-5; D perhaps matches TRBD2 (5 bases). Germline values: CDR1 SGHTA, CDR2 FQGNSA. Deletions cut 5 bases from V and 6 bases from J, with 13 bases between. The length of the CDR3 is 13 residues. This chain's CDR3 is CASSLGLGKTQYF. In nucleotides, the CDR3 is TGTGCCAGCAGCCTCGGACTTGGAAAGACCCAGTACTTC. Drawing the rest from reference TRBV7-2 and TRBJ2-5, the complete variable domain is GAGVSQSPSNKVTEKGKDVELRCDPISGHTALYWYRQSLGQGLEFLIYFQGNSAPDKSGLPSDRFSAERTGGSVSTLTIQRTQQEDSAVYLCASSLGLGKTQYFGPGTRLLVL.

The chain has TRBV10-3 and TRBJ2-5; D may match TRBD1 or TRBD2 (6 bases each). V was pared by 8 bases and J by 5 bases, with 15 bases between. CDR1 is ENHRY and CDR2 is SYGVKD in the germline V gene. The CDR3 runs 13 residues. CDR3 sequence: CAIRNGGGETQYF. The CDR3 nucleotides are TGTGCCATCCGTAACGGGGGCGGGGAGACCCAGTACTTC.

This clonotype was seen only once. The V and J genes are TRBV6-1 and TRBJ2-5; 7 bases align to TRBD1. The CDR3 contains 14 residues. Germline V CDR1 and CDR2: MNHNS, SASEGT. The trim removed 3 bases at V and 3 bases at J, leaving 4 bases unmatched. The CDR3 sequence: CASSERGPEETQYF. Written as DNA, the CDR3 is TGTGCCAGCAGTGAGAGGGGGCCAGAAGAGACCCAGTACTTC.

This clonotype was seen a handful of times. The chain is built from TRBV11-1 and TRBJ2-5, with 8 bases identical to TRBD1. J was trimmed by 6 bases and V by 6 bases; bases with no gene match: 6. This CDR3 has 13 residues. Per the germline V gene, CDR1 is SGHAT and CDR2 is FQDESV (reference sequence). The DNA for the CDR3 is TGTGCCAGCAGTCACAGGGGGAAAAAGACCCAGTACTTC. It encodes CASSHRGKKTQYF.

The chain couples TRBV7-9 to TRBJ2-1, with 9 positions matching TRBD2. CDR1 is SEHNR and CDR2 is FQNEAQ in the germline V gene (reference sequence). This CDR3 comprises 17 residues. Trimming at V came to 1 base and at J to 5 bases, leaving 9 bases not matched to a gene. CDR3 sequence (DNA): TGTGCCAGCAGCTTAGTAGGGCGGGGGGGCACCAACAATGAGCAGTTCTTC. Translation: CASSLVGRGGTNNEQFF.

This rearrangement joins TRBV5-1 to TRBJ2-5, with a tentative D call TRBD2 (6 bases). The CDR3 has 14 amino acids. Germline assignment: CDR1 SGHRS and CDR2 YFSETQ. V lost 0 bases and J lost 2, with 8 bases in between. The CDR3, as DNA: TGCGCCAGCAGCTTGGAGACTAGACAAGAGACCCAGTACTTC. Amino acid sequence: CASSLETRQETQYF.

This clonotype was detected a few times. This chain links TRBV6-5 with TRBJ2-7, with 12 bases fitting TRBD2. The V and J ends lost 4 bases and 3 bases, in that order; junction bases with no gene match: 10. The CDR3 has 17 amino acids. The V gene's germline CDR1 is MNHEY and CDR2 SVGAGI. The CDR3 loop is CASSSPWTSGNYYEQYF. CDR3 nucleotides: TGTGCCAGCAGTTCTCCCTGGACTAGCGGGAACTACTACGAGCAGTACTTC.

This clonotype was picked up many times. The DNA of the CDR3 is TGTGCCTGGAGTGAGCCTTGGGAGTACAGAGTCGAGCAGTACTTC. It yields the protein CAWSEPWEYRVEQYF. The chain joins TRBV30 to TRBJ2-7; a weak D match, TRBD2 (5 bases). The CDR3 runs to 15 residues. The V gene's germline CDR1 is GTSNPN and CDR2 SVGIG (reference sequence). Trimming stripped 1 base from V and 6 bases from J, with 19 bases between.

This clonotype has only a few counts. J is TRBJ2-3 and V is TRBV4-2; 10 bases fit TRBD1. CDR3 size: 15 residues. Losses at the gene ends were 4 bases for V and 5 bases for J; bases not matched to a gene: 6. Germline V gene lookup returns CDR1 LGHNA and CDR2 YNFKEQ. The CDR3 loop is CASSPTGGIQDTQYF. The CDR3 DNA is TGTGCCAGCAGCCCGACAGGGGGCATTCAAGATACGCAGTATTTT.

Many counts were recorded for this clonotype. This chain links TRBV9 with TRBJ2-3; no clear D gene. V lost 0 bases and J 5 bases, leaving 4 bases between the germline ends. This CDR3 comprises 12 residues. Germline V gives CDR1 SGDLS, CDR2 YYNGEE. The CDR3, as DNA: TGTGCCAGCAGCGTAGATAGAGATACGCAGTATTTT. This translates into CASSVDRDTQYF. The full variable domain, rest sourced from reference TRBV9 and TRBJ2-3, is DSGVTQTPKHLITATGQRVTLRCSPRSGDLSVYWYQQSLDQGLQFLIQYYNGEERAKGNILERFSAQQFPDLHSELNLSSLELGDSALYFCASSVDRDTQYFGPGTRLTVL.